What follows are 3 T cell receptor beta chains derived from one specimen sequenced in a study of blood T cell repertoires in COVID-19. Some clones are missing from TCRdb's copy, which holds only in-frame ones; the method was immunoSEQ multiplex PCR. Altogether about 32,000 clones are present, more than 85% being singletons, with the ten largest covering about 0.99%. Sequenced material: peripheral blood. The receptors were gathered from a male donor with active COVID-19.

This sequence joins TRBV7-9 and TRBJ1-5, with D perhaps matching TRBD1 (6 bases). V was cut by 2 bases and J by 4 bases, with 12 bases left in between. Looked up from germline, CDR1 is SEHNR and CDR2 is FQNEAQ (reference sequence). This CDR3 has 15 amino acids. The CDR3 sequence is CASSLTGQINQPQHF. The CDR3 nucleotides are TGTGCCAGCAGCTTAACCGGACAGATTAATCAGCCCCAGCATTTT.

In DNA form, the CDR3 reads TGTGCCAGCAGGGCGGGGCACGAGCAGTACTTC. This translates into CASRAGHEQYF. The chain carries TRBV2 and TRBJ2-7, with a weak D call TRBD2 (6 bases). The CDR3 has 11 residues. Germline V gene data show CDR1 as SNHLY and CDR2 as FYNNEI. Trimming shortened V by 6 bases and J by 5 bases, and 8 bases separated the two germline ends.

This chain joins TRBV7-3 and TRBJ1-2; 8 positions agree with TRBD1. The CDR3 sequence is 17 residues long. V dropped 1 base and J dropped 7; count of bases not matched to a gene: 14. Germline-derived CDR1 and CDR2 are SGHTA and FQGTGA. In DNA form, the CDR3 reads TGTGCCAGCAGCTTAAATCGACAGGGGCATCGTAGTGGTGGCTACACCTTC. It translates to CASSLNRQGHRSGGYTF.